The clone carrying this T cell receptor (beta chain) was picked up a small number of times. Its target is unknown. This entry is derived from a study of T cell repertoires in cytomegalovirus infection. MiXCR, run by TCRdb on the reads, gives a single entry per CDR3 protein. The data show approximately 1,000,000 distinct CDR3 sequences, 30% to 40% seen once. CDR3 length: 13 amino acids. Germline assignment: CDR1 MGHDK and CDR2 SYGVNS. Trimming stripped 4 bases from V and 4 bases from J, with 10 bases between. This specimen was cultured CD8+ T cells from PBMCs, taken from culture after CMV antigen stimulation. The rearrangement uses TRBV25-1 and TRBJ1-1; possible D gene TRBD1, 5 bases. This clonotype originated in a human donor in good health (CMV status not recorded). Some clones in this sample may be carry-over from other donors' samples. This CDR3 reads CASSVSGPTEAFF. CDR3 DNA: TGTGCCAGCAGTGTATCAGGGCCCACTGAAGCTTTCTTT.